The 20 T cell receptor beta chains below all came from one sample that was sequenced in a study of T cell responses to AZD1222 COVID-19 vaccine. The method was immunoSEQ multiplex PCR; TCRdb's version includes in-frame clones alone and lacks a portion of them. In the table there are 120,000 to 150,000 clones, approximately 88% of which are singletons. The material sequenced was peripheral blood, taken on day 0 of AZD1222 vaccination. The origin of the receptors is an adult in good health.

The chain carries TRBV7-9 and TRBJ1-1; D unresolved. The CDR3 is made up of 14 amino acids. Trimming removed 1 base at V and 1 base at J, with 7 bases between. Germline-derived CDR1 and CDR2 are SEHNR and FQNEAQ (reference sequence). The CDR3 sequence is CASSLVDGNTEAFF. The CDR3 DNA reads TGTGCCAGCAGCTTAGTAGATGGGAACACTGAAGCTTTCTTT.

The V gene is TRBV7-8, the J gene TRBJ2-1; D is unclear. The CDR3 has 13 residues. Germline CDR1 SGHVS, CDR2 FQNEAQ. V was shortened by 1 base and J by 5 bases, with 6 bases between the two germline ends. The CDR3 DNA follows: TGTGCCAGCAGCTTAGTACAAGACAATGAGCAGTTCTTC. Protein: CASSLVQDNEQFF.

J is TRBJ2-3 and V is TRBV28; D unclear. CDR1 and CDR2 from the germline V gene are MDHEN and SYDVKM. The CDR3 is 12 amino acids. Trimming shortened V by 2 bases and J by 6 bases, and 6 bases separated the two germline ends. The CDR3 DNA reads TGTGCCAGCAGTTTAGTCCGGGATACGCAGTATTTT. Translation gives CASSLVRDTQYF.

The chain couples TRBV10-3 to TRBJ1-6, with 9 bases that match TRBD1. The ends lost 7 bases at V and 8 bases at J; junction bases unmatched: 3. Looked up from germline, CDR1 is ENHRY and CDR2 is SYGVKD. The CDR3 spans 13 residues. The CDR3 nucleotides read TGTGCCATCAAGTGGGACAGGGATTCACCCCTCCACTTT. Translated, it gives CAIKWDRDSPLHF.

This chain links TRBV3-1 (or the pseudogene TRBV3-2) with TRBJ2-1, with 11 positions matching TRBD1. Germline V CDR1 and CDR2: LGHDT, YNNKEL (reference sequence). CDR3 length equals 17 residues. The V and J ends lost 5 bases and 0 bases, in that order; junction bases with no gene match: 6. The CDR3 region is CASSGQGARGSYNEQFF. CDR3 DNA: TGTGCCAGCAGCGGACAGGGGGCGAGAGGCTCCTACAATGAGCAGTTCTTC.

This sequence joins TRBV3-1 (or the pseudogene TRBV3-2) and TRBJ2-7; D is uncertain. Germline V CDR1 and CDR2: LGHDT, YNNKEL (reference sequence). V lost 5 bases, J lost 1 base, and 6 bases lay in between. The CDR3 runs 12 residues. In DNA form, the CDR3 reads TGTGCCAGCAGCAGCCTGTCCTACGAGCAGTACTTC. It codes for CASSSLSYEQYF.

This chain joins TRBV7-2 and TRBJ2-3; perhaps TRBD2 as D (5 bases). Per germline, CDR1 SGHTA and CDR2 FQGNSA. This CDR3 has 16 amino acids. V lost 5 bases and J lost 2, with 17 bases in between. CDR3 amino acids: CASSPRGGGFTDTQYF. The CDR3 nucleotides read TGTGCCAGCAGCCCCCGCGGCGGAGGCTTCACAGATACGCAGTATTTT.

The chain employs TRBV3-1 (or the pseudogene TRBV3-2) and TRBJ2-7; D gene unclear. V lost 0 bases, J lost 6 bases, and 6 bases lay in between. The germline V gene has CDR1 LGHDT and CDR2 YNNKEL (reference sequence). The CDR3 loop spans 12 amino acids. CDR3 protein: CASSQEWGEQYF. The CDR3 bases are TGTGCCAGCAGCCAAGAGTGGGGCGAGCAGTACTTC.

The CDR3 DNA follows: TGCGCCAGCAGCTTGACTAGCGGGAGCCACCACGAGCAGTACTTC. This translates into CASSLTSGSHHEQYF. The chain recombines TRBV5-1 with TRBJ2-7; TRBD2 agrees at 11 bases. Germline-derived CDR1 and CDR2 are SGHRS and YFSETQ. The CDR3 is made up of 15 amino acids. V lost 1 base, J lost 5 bases, and 5 bases stayed unmatched.

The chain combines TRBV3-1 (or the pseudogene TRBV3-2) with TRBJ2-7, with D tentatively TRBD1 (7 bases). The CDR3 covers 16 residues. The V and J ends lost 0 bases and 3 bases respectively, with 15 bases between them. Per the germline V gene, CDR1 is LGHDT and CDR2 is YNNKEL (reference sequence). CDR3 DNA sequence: TGTGCCAGCAGCCAAGATCGGCACAGGGGACTCTACGAGCAGTACTTC. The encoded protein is CASSQDRHRGLYEQYF.

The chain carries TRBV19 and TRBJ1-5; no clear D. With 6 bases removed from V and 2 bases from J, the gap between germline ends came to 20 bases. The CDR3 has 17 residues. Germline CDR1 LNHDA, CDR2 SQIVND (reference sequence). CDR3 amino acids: CASRVWFGERGNQPQHF. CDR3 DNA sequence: TGTGCCAGTAGGGTTTGGTTCGGGGAACGCGGCAATCAGCCCCAGCATTTT.

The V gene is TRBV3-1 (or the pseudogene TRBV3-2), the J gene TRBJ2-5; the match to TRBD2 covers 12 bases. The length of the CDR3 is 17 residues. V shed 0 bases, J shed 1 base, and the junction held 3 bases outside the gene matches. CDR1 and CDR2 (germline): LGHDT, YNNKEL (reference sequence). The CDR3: CASSQEASGRAQETQYF. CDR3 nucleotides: TGTGCCAGCAGCCAAGAAGCTAGCGGGAGGGCCCAAGAGACCCAGTACTTC.

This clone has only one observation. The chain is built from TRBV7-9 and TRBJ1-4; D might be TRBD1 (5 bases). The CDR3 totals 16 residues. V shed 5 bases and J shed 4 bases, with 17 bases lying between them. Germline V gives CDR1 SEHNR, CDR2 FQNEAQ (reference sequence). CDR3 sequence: CASSRDARAHNEKLFF. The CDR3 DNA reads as TGTGCCAGCAGCCGGGACGCCAGAGCGCATAATGAAAAACTGTTTTTT.

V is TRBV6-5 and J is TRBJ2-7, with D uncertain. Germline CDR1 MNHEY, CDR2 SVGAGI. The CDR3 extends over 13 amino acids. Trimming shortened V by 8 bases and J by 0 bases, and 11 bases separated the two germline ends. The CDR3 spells CASLGVSSYEQYF. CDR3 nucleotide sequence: TGTGCCAGCCTAGGAGTCAGCTCCTACGAGCAGTACTTC.

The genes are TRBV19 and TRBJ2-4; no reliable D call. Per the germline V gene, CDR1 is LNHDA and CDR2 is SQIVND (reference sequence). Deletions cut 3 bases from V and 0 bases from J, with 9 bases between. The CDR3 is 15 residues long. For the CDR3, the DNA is TGTGCCAGTAGTATTGACGCGCTAGCCAAAAACATTCAGTACTTC. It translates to CASSIDALAKNIQYF.

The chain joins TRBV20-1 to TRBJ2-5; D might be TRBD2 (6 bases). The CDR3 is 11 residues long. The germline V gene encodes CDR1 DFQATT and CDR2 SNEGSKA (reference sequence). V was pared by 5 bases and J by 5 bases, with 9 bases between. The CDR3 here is CSAVTRETQYF. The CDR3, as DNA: TGCAGTGCTGTGACTAGGGAGACCCAGTACTTC.

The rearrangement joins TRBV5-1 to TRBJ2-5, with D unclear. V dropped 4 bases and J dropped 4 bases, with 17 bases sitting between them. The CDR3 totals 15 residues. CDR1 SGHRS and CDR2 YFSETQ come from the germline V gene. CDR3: CASSPLGGLGETQYF. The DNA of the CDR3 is TGCGCCAGCAGCCCTTTAGGTGGGTTGGGAGAGACCCAGTACTTC.

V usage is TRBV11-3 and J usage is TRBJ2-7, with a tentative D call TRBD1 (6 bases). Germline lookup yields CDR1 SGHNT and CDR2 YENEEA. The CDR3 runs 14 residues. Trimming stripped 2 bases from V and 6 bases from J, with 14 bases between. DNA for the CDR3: TGTGCCAGCAGCTTACAGGGGTCTGGTACCGAGCAGTACTTC. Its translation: CASSLQGSGTEQYF.

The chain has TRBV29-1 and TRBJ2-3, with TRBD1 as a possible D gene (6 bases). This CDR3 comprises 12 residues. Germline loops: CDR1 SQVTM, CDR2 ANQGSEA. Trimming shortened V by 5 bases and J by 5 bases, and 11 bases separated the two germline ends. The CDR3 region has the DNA TGCAGCGTTCTACAGGGCGTAGATACGCAGTATTTT. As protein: CSVLQGVDTQYF.

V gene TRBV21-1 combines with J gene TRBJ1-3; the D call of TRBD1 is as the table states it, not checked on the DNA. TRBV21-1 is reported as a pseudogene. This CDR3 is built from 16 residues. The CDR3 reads CASSRGQKPSGNTIYF. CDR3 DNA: TGTGCCAGCAGCAGAGGACAGAAACCCTCTGGAAACACCATATATTTT.